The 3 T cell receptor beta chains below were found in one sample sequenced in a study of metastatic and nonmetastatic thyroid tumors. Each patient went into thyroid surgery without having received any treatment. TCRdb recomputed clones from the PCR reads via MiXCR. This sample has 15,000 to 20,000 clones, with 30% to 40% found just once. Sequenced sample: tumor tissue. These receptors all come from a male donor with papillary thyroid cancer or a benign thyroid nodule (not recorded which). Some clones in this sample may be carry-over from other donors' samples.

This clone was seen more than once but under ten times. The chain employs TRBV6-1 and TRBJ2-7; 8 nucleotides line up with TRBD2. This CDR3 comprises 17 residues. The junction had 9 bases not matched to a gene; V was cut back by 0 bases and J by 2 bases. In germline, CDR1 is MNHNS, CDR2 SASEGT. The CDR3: CASSEAHWAGGPYEQYF. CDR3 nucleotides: TGTGCCAGCAGTGAAGCGCACTGGGCGGGAGGCCCCTACGAGCAGTACTTC.

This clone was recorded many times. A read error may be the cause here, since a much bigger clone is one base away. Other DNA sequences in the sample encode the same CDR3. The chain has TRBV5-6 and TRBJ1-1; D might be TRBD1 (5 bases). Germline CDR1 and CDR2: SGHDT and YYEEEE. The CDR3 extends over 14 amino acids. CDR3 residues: CASRRQYLNTEAFF. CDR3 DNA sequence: TGTGCCAGCAGGCGACAGTACTTGAACACTGAAGCTTTCTTC.

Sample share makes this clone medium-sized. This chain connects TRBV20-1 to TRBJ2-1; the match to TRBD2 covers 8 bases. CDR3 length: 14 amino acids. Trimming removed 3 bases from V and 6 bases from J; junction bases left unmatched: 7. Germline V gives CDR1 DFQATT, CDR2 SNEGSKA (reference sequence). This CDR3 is CSARVAGGSNEQFF. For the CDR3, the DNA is TGCAGTGCTAGGGTGGCGGGGGGTAGCAATGAGCAGTTCTTC.